The following is a T cell receptor (beta chain) sequence with its context. All participating donors were Caucasian adults from Nashville, Tennessee. This entry belongs to a study of shared clonotypes between healthy human individuals. Evenly divided among several immunoSEQ plates was the genomic DNA of each subset. Among the unsorted PBMC samples, replicate PCRs used about 310 ng DNA, 25,000 to 35,000 T cell genomes. Authors' analysis steps: In the immunoSEQ data, sequences were junction-only and lacked quality scores, so filtering differed. Here immunoSEQ multiplex PCR was the method, and the copy in TCRdb shows in-frame clones only, minus some. Clonal size and the V and J genes are those of that table, whereas D and trimming came from the DNA. The sample carries about half a million clones, around 75% recorded once. V lost 6 bases, J lost 3 bases, and 14 bases stayed unmatched. The CDR3 totals 17 residues. CDR1 is MDHEN and CDR2 is SYDVKM in the germline V gene.

The sample consisted of PBMCs. The J gene is TRBJ2-3, the V gene TRBV28, with 8 positions matching TRBD2. The sequence derives from a woman aged 40 to 55 in good health. Some clones in this sample may be carry-over from other donors' samples. CDR3 protein: CASRRWVWREETDTQYF. The DNA of the CDR3 is TGTGCCAGCAGGCGCTGGGTCTGGCGGGAGGAAACAGATACGCAGTATTTT.